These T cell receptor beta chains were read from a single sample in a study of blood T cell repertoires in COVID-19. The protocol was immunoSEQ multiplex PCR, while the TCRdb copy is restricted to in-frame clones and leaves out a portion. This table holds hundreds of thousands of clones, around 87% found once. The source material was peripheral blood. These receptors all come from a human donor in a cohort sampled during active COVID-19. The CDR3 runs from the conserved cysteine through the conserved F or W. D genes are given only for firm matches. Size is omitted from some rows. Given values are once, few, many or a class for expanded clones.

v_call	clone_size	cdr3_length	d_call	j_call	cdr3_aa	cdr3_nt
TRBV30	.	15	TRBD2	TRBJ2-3	CAWSGAGGSTDTQYF	TGTGCCTGGAGTGGGGCGGGGGGGTCCACAGATACGCAGTATTTT
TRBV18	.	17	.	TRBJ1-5	CASSLRDKGSSNQPQHF	TGTGCCAGCTCACTCCGGGACAAGGGAAGTAGCAATCAGCCCCAGCATTTT
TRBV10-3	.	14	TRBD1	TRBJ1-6	CAVGGTAYNSPLHF	TGTGCCGTCGGAGGGACAGCCTATAATTCACCCCTCCACTTT
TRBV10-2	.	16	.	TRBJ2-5	CASSELTRSLRETQYF	TGCGCCAGCAGTGAGTTGACCAGGTCCCTTAGGGAGACCCAGTACTTC
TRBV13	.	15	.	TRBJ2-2	CASSQMTADTGELFF	TGTGCCAGCAGCCAAATGACAGCCGACACCGGGGAGCTGTTTTTT
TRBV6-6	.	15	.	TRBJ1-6	CASSQGDSYNSPLHF	TGTGCCAGCTCCCAAGGGGACTCCTATAATTCACCCCTCCACTTT
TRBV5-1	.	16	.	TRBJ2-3	CASSYLEGAGTDTQYF	TGCGCCAGCAGCTACCTGGAGGGGGCTGGCACAGATACGCAGTATTTT
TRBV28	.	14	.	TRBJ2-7	CASSRPSPRYEQYF	TGTGCCAGCAGTCGCCCTAGCCCCCGTTACGAGCAGTACTTC
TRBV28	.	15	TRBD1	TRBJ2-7	CASSLGQGMAYEQYF	TGTGCCAGCAGTTTAGGACAGGGGATGGCCTACGAGCAGTACTTC
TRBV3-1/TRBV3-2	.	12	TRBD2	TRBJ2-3	CASSHAGGTQYF	TGTGCCAGCAGCCACGCGGGAGGTACGCAGTATTTT
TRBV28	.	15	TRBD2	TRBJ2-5	CASRFGGDGQETQYF	TGTGCCAGCAGATTCGGGGGGGACGGACAAGAGACCCAGTACTTC
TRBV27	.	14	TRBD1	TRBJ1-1	CASSLQGGRTEAFF	TGTGCCAGCAGTCTACAGGGGGGGAGGACTGAAGCTTTCTTT
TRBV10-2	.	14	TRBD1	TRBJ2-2	CASRQGVNTGELFF	TGCGCCAGCAGGCAGGGGGTGAACACCGGGGAGCTGTTTTTT
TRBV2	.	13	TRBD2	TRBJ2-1	CASKSRGGNEQFF	TGTGCCAGCAAGAGCCGGGGGGGCAATGAGCAGTTCTTC
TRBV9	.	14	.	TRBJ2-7	CASSPGQSPYEQYF	TGTGCCAGCAGCCCCGGACAGTCCCCCTACGAGCAGTACTTC
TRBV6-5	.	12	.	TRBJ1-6	CASSQRGSPLHF	TGTGCCAGCAGTCAAAGGGGTTCACCCCTCCACTTT
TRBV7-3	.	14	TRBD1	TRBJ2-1	CASSLTGTANEQFF	TGTGCCAGCAGCTTAACTGGGACAGCTAATGAGCAGTTCTTC
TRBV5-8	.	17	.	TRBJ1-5	CASSSQYRDMFNQPQHF	TGTGCCAGCAGTTCCCAGTACAGGGATATGTTTAATCAGCCCCAGCATTTT
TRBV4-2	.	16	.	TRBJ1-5	CASSHPKAGRNQPQHF	TGTGCCAGCAGCCATCCTAAGGCAGGGCGCAATCAGCCCCAGCATTTT
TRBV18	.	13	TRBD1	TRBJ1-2	CASSRTGVDGYTF	TGTGCCAGCTCCCGGACAGGAGTCGATGGCTACACCTTC
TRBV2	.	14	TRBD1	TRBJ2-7	CASRKQGGTYEQYF	TGTGCCAGCCGTAAACAGGGGGGAACCTACGAGCAGTACTTC
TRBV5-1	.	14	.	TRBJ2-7	CASSSSSSLYEQYF	TGCGCCAGCAGCTCCTCCTCCTCCCTCTACGAGCAGTACTTC
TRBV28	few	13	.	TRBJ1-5	CASELDSNQPQHF	TGTGCCTCAGAGCTAGATAGCAATCAGCCCCAGCATTTT